These T cell receptor beta chains were read from a single sample in a study of OX40 agonist ivuxolimab in advanced cancers. Using immunoSEQ multiplex PCR, the repertoire was profiled, and TCRdb retains in-frame clones only, with some absent. This table has about 62,000 clones, roughly 78% appearing once. This specimen was CD4+ or CD8+ T cells sorted from blood, taken in a trial of the OX40 agonist ivuxolimab. Receptor source: an adult with an advanced solid tumor such as melanoma, head and neck, liver or kidney cancer. CDR3s include the opening cysteine and the closing phenylalanine or tryptophan. A D gene is named only where the DNA matches it firmly. The size of a clone is reported for some rows only, either as once, few or many, or as a class for expanded clones.

clone_size j_call d_call v_call cdr3_aa cdr3_nt
. TRBJ2-7 . TRBV9 CASSVDGTYEQYF TGTGCCAGCAGCGTCGACGGAACCTACGAGCAGTACTTC
. TRBJ2-3 . TRBV19 CASSIGAPRGLGPNTQYF TGTGCCAGTAGTATAGGGGCCCCGCGGGGTTTGGGGCCGAATACGCAGTATTTT
. TRBJ2-7 . TRBV7-9 CASSLGSQQYF TGTGCCAGCAGCTTAGGAAGTCAGCAGTACTTC
. TRBJ2-5 . TRBV11-2 CASSRTYERQETQYF TGTGCCAGCAGCCGGACTTATGAGCGGCAAGAGACCCAGTACTTC
. TRBJ1-4 TRBD1 TRBV4-3 CASSQDLGGGPGKLFF TGCGCCAGCAGCCAAGACCTGGGAGGGGGCCCAGGGAAACTGTTTTTT
. TRBJ1-6 . TRBV18 CASSPQSYNSPLHF TGTGCCAGCTCACCACAATCCTATAATTCACCCCTCCACTTT
. TRBJ1-1 . TRBV7-2 CASNPDLNTEAFF TGTGCCAGCAACCCCGACTTGAACACTGAAGCTTTCTTT
. TRBJ2-7 TRBD1 TRBV2 CASRRVGTGAYEQYF TGTGCCAGCAGGAGAGTAGGGACAGGGGCCTACGAGCAGTACTTC
. TRBJ2-7 TRBD1 TRBV18 CASSSRQGPYEQYF TGTGCCAGCTCATCTAGACAGGGACCCTACGAGCAGTACTTC
. TRBJ1-2 . TRBV5-1 CASSLAGGSYGYTF TGCGCCAGCAGCTTGGCCGGGGGGTCCTATGGCTACACCTTC
once TRBJ2-3 TRBD2 TRBV7-8 CASSSSGGGPTDTQYF TGTGCCAGCAGCTCTAGCGGGGGGGGCCCCACAGATACGCAGTATTTT
. TRBJ2-5 . TRBV11-2 CASRGSGTGGTQYF TGTGCCAGTCGAGGATCGGGGACCGGGGGGACCCAGTACTTC
. TRBJ2-3 . TRBV5-4 CASSLGRGYTDTQYF TGTGCCAGCAGCTTGGGCAGGGGATACACAGATACGCAGTATTTT
. TRBJ1-4 TRBD1 TRBV5-1 CASSWTGENEKLFF TGCGCCAGCAGCTGGACAGGAGAAAATGAAAAACTGTTTTTT